The clone carrying this TCR beta chain was seen many times. What supplied the PBMCs was roughly 10 ml of fresh peripheral blood. This sample was included in a study of Graves' ophthalmopathy and Graves' hyperthyroidism. RNA transcripts were the source from which TCR beta CDR3 regions were amplified. The library came from an HTBI-primed first-round RT-PCR and a second-round multiplex PCR. A single record per CDR3 protein comes from TCRdb applying MiXCR to the multiplex PCR reads. The table lists 600,000 to 950,000 distinct CDR3 sequences, 35% to 50% of them singletons. The CDR3 contains 14 residues. Deletions cut 8 bases from V and 0 bases from J, with 11 bases between. From germline, CDR1 is LNHDA and CDR2 SQIVND (reference sequence).

The V gene is TRBV19, the J gene TRBJ1-3; a possible D gene is TRBD1 (5 bases). Material for sequencing was peripheral blood. The receptor's source is an adult man with Graves' ophthalmopathy. This CDR3 reads CASGTDYSGNTIYF. The CDR3 DNA follows: TGTGCCAGTGGGACGGATTACTCTGGAAACACCATATATTTT.